This T cell receptor beta chain was identified in a study of T cell responses to AZD1222 COVID-19 vaccine. Study findings and constraints: Regions left unmutated in variants are reportedly the target of nearly half of spike-specific TCRs. Females outnumbered males among donors, who were mostly white British; clonal diversity was possibly underestimated. Among vaccine-associated CD4 TCRs, coverage spanned spike, with dominance at 160-218 and 743-854.

V lost 2 bases and J 7 bases, leaving 14 bases between the germline ends. The germline CDR1 and CDR2 sequences are GTSNPN and SVGIG (reference sequence). The CDR3 is 13 amino acids. This clone was detected only once. Its target is unknown. Generated by immunoSEQ multiplex PCR, the TCRdb table keeps only in-frame clones and is missing some. Of about 100,000 clones listed, about nine tenths are singletons. This sequence joins TRBV30 and TRBJ1-2; no firm D call. The input for sequencing was peripheral blood, taken on day 0 of AZD1222 vaccination. The TCR comes from an adult in good health. The CDR3 protein is CAWSYNTAGGYTF. Here the CDR3 DNA reads TGTGCCTGGAGTTACAACACGGCTGGTGGCTACACCTTC.